The 26 T cell receptor beta chains in this list originate from one sample, sequenced in a study of cytomegalovirus exposure and HLA in healthy donors. PCR employed 60 Vbeta and 13 Jbeta primers. Repertoires were generated with immunoSEQ multiplex PCR, while TCRdb's copy carries only in-frame clones and drops some. This sample has 60,000 to 75,000 clones, with 85% found just once. Sequenced material: PBMCs. The receptor set was obtained from a female donor in good health and CMV-seronegative.

The chain carries TRBV15 and TRBJ1-1, with D perhaps TRBD1 (5 bases). Germline V gene data show CDR1 as LNHNV and CDR2 as YYDKDF (reference sequence). V shed 1 base and J shed 5 bases, with 17 bases lying between them. This CDR3 comprises 16 residues. CDR3 sequence (DNA): TGTGCCACCAGCAGAGGGGGGTACGGGGGTAGGACTGAAGCTTTCTTT. Encoded protein: CATSRGGYGGRTEAFF.

The J gene is TRBJ1-5, the V gene TRBV28; TRBD1 aligns across 11 bases. Germline lookup yields CDR1 MDHEN and CDR2 SYDVKM. V lost 6 bases, J lost 0 bases, and 4 bases stayed unmatched. CDR3 length equals 16 residues. CDR3 DNA: TGTGCCAGCAGGGACAGGGGGCGCAGTAGCAATCAGCCCCAGCATTTT. This gives the protein CASRDRGRSSNQPQHF. Looking up the rest from reference TRBV28 and TRBJ1-5 gives the full variable domain: DVKVTQSSRYLVKRTGEKVFLECVQDMDHENMFWYRQDPGLGLRLIYFSYDVKMKEKGDIPEGYSVSREKKERFSLILESASTNQTSMYLCASRDRGRSSNQPQHFGDGTRLSIL.

This rearrangement joins TRBV7-9 to TRBJ2-5; 14 bases are a match to TRBD2. Per germline, CDR1 SEHNR and CDR2 FQNEAQ (reference sequence). Unmatched junction bases numbered 8, after V lost 5 bases and J lost 0 bases. CDR3 size: 18 residues. CDR3 protein: CASSRTSGGLWDQETQYF. The CDR3 coding sequence is TGTGCCAGCAGCCGGACTAGCGGGGGGCTATGGGACCAAGAGACCCAGTACTTC.

This clone was detected only a few times. The chain has TRBV18 and TRBJ1-1, with 9 positions matching TRBD1. With 5 bases clipped from V and 3 bases from J, the junction kept 7 bases outside the gene matches. CDR3 length equals 15 residues. Germline V gene sequence: CDR1 KGHSH, CDR2 LQKENI. The CDR3: CASSVQGARDTEAFF. The CDR3 DNA sequence: TGTGCCAGCTCAGTACAGGGGGCTCGGGACACTGAAGCTTTCTTT.

This clone was observed once. J is TRBJ2-7 and V is TRBV11-2, with 8 positions matching TRBD2. Losses at the gene ends were 0 bases for V and 0 bases for J; bases not matched to a gene: 13. Germline lookup yields CDR1 SGHAT and CDR2 FQNNGV. The CDR3 is 19 residues long. Here the CDR3 DNA reads TGTGCCAGCAGCTTAGATATAAGGGCCACGGGGGGGAGCTCCTACGAGCAGTACTTC. This translates into CASSLDIRATGGSSYEQYF.

This clone was counted a single time. The chain carries TRBV18 and TRBJ2-5; 8 bases are a match to TRBD1. V was clipped by 6 bases and J by 5 bases; unmatched bases: 11. CDR1 is KGHSH and CDR2 is LQKENI in the germline V gene. This CDR3 is 15 amino acids long. The DNA for the CDR3 is TGTGCCAGCTCCCGCCGACAGGGGCAGAGGGAGACCCAGTACTTC. This translates into CASSRRQGQRETQYF.

V is TRBV18 and J is TRBJ2-3; D is unresolved. The CDR3 is 16 amino acids. Germline V gene lookup returns CDR1 KGHSH and CDR2 LQKENI. V was shortened by 4 bases and J by 1 base, with 15 bases between the two germline ends. The CDR3 sequence is CASSQPGFWGTDTQYF. DNA of the CDR3: TGTGCCAGCTCACAGCCGGGTTTCTGGGGCACAGATACGCAGTATTTT.

The chain is built from TRBV27 and TRBJ1-2; D ambiguous. Trimming stripped 0 bases from V and 6 bases from J, with 17 bases between. Germline CDR1 is MNHEY and CDR2 is SMNVEV (reference sequence). The CDR3 contains 16 residues. The CDR3, as DNA: TGTGCCAGCAGTTTATCGAGAGCGGTGACCCTCAATGGCTACACCTTC. Amino acids: CASSLSRAVTLNGYTF.

This clone was detected only once. Mismatch with germline at one junction end may stem from a read error. V usage is TRBV14 and J usage is TRBJ2-1, with TRBD2 matching 15 bases. The CDR3 spans 18 residues. CDR1 SGHDN and CDR2 FVKESK come from the germline V gene. The CDR3 is CASSLRTSGRASFNEQFF. In DNA, the CDR3 is TGTGCCAGCAGCCTTCGGACTAGCGGGAGGGCTTCCTTCAATGAGCAGTTCTTC. The full variable domain, rest sourced from reference TRBV14 and TRBJ2-1, is EAGVTQFPSHSVIEKGQTVTLRCDPISGHDNLYWYRRVMGKEIKFLLHFVKESKQDESGMPNNRFLAERTGGTYSTLKVQPAELEDSGVYFCASSLRTSGRASFNEQFFGPGTRLTVL.

The chain recombines TRBV27 with TRBJ2-7, with a tentative D call TRBD2 (6 bases). This CDR3 contains 14 residues. V lost 4 bases and J 1 base, leaving 11 bases between the germline ends. Germline CDR1 is MNHEY and CDR2 is SMNVEV (reference sequence). The CDR3 loop reads CASSSGVGSYEQYF. DNA of the CDR3: TGTGCCAGCAGTTCGGGGGTAGGATCCTACGAGCAGTACTTC.

The V call is TRBV7-9, the J call TRBJ2-1, with 13 bases aligning to TRBD2. Germline V gives CDR1 SEHNR, CDR2 FQNEAQ (reference sequence). V dropped 5 bases and J dropped 7; count of bases not matched to a gene: 8. The CDR3 extends over 16 amino acids. CDR3 residues: CASSHGGTSGVNEQFF. CDR3 DNA sequence: TGTGCCAGCAGCCACGGGGGGACTAGCGGGGTTAATGAGCAGTTCTTC.

V usage is TRBV28 and J usage is TRBJ2-7; 8 nucleotides match TRBD2. CDR1 is MDHEN and CDR2 is SYDVKM in the germline V gene. V lost 5 bases, J lost 4 bases, and 10 bases stayed unmatched. This CDR3 is built from 15 residues. The CDR3 reads CASSEPGLVTYEQYF. CDR3 in DNA: TGTGCCAGCAGTGAACCGGGACTAGTCACATACGAGCAGTACTTC. Full variable domain (rest looked up from reference TRBV28 and TRBJ2-7): DVKVTQSSRYLVKRTGEKVFLECVQDMDHENMFWYRQDPGLGLRLIYFSYDVKMKEKGDIPEGYSVSREKKERFSLILESASTNQTSMYLCASSEPGLVTYEQYFGPGTRLTVT.

The chain joins TRBV4-3 to TRBJ2-1; D remains ambiguous. Germline V gene sequence: CDR1 LGHNA, CDR2 YSLEER. V lost 1 base, J lost 0 bases, and 7 bases lay in between. The CDR3 spans 15 residues. This chain's CDR3 is CASSQGSVSYNEQFF. The CDR3 coding sequence is TGCGCCAGCAGCCAAGGCAGCGTCTCCTACAATGAGCAGTTCTTC.

The chain uses TRBV14 and TRBJ1-1, with 7 bases that match TRBD1. The J segment lost 5 bases and the V segment lost 2 bases, leaving 8 bases of the junction unmatched. The germline gives CDR1 SGHDN, CDR2 FVKESK. CDR3 size: 15 residues. The CDR3: CASSQLRSDRTEAFF. CDR3 nucleotide sequence: TGTGCCAGCAGCCAACTACGATCGGACAGGACTGAAGCTTTCTTT.

The genes are TRBV5-1 and TRBJ2-1; D gene unclear. There are 14 residues in the CDR3. V lost 3 bases and J lost 2, with 9 bases in between. Germline CDR1 SGHRS, CDR2 YFSETQ. The CDR3 DNA is TGCGCCAGCAGCTCCCGAGGAGCCTACAATGAGCAGTTCTTC. Its translation: CASSSRGAYNEQFF.

This clone was detected a few times. The chain employs TRBV7-9 and TRBJ2-1; D gene uncertain. V shed 5 bases and J shed 8 bases, with 10 bases lying between them. CDR3 size: 12 residues. CDR1 SEHNR and CDR2 FQNEAQ come from the germline V gene (reference sequence). For the CDR3, the DNA is TGTGCCAGCAGCCCGTACGGAGATGAGCAGTTCTTC. This translates into CASSPYGDEQFF. Full variable domain (outside the CDR3, taken from reference TRBV7-9 and TRBJ2-1): DTGVSQNPRHKITKRGQNVTFRCDPISEHNRLYWYRQTLGQGPEFLTYFQNEAQLEKSRLLSDRFSAERPKGSFSTLEIQRTEQGDSAMYLCASSPYGDEQFFGPGTRLTVL.

The rearrangement uses TRBV4-1 and TRBJ2-1, with D perhaps TRBD2 (6 bases). Germline loops: CDR1 MGHRA, CDR2 YSYEKL. Trimming left V 2 bases short and J 6 bases short, with 23 bases between. The CDR3 loop spans 18 amino acids. The DNA of the CDR3 is TGCGCCAGCAGCCAAAACCCAGGAGTGGGCGGGGCTCGCAATGAGCAGTTCTTC. This translates into CASSQNPGVGGARNEQFF.

The chain is built from TRBV28 and TRBJ2-7, with 11 nucleotides matching TRBD2. Germline-derived CDR1 and CDR2 are MDHEN and SYDVKM. The CDR3 extends over 15 amino acids. The J segment lost 0 bases and the V segment lost 5 bases, leaving 3 bases of the junction unmatched. The CDR3 DNA sequence: TGTGCCAGCAGTACGACTAGCGGGAACTCCTACGAGCAGTACTTC. Its translation is CASSTTSGNSYEQYF.

V gene TRBV29-1 combines with J gene TRBJ1-2, with 9 bases that match TRBD1. CDR3 length: 13 residues. CDR1 SQVTM and CDR2 ANQGSEA come from the germline V gene. V shed 8 bases and J 8 bases; nucleotides not matched to a gene: 12. CDR3 amino acids: CSSLRDRDTGYTF. DNA of the CDR3: TGCAGCTCCCTCCGGGACAGGGATACCGGCTACACCTTC.

A few counts support this clone. The J gene is TRBJ2-5, the V gene TRBV6-7; TRBD2 agrees at 7 bases. TRBV6-7 falls under the ORF class, with uncertain function. V lost 0 bases, J lost 2 bases, and 0 bases stayed unmatched. There are 14 residues in the CDR3. Written as DNA, the CDR3 is TGTGCCAGCAGTTACTCTAGCGGGCAAGAGACCCAGTACTTC. Encoded protein: CASSYSSGQETQYF.

V is TRBV7-6 and J is TRBJ2-7; weak D call: TRBD1 (6 bases). Germline-derived CDR1 and CDR2 are SGHVS and FNYEAQ. V was trimmed by 4 bases and J by 4 bases, leaving 23 bases between them. There are 17 residues in the CDR3. The CDR3 nucleotides read TGTGCCAGCAGCTCACCAGCCACGACAGGAAATGTTTACGAGCAGTACTTC. This translates into CASSSPATTGNVYEQYF.

J is TRBJ2-3 and V is TRBV6-5, with D maybe TRBD1 (5 bases). Deletions cut 7 bases from V and 10 bases from J, with 18 bases between. The CDR3 consists of 13 residues. The germline V gene encodes CDR1 MNHEY and CDR2 SVGAGI. The CDR3 protein is CASTPNRRASQYF. The CDR3 nucleotides read TGTGCCAGCACCCCGAACAGGAGAGCATCGCAGTATTTT.

The chain has TRBV7-2 and TRBJ1-6; maybe TRBD1 (5 bases). Germline assignment: CDR1 SGHTA and CDR2 FQGNSA. Trimming took 5 bases from V and 0 from J, leaving 11 bases between them. The CDR3 is made up of 16 amino acids. CDR3 sequence (DNA): TGTGCCAGCAGCCCCGGGGGGAGCTCCTATAATTCACCCCTCCACTTT. This codes for CASSPGGSSYNSPLHF.

The chain employs TRBV7-2 and TRBJ2-7; TRBD1 matches 8 bases. CDR1 SGHTA and CDR2 FQGNSA come from the germline V gene. The CDR3 is 18 residues long. J gave up 2 bases and V 2 bases, and 14 bases lay outside the gene matches. DNA for the CDR3: TGTGCCAGCAGCTTAAGGGGTGGCGGACAGGGCCCAACCTACGAGCAGTACTTC. This encodes CASSLRGGGQGPTYEQYF. Filled out from reference TRBV7-2 and TRBJ2-7, the complete variable domain reads GAGVSQSPSNKVTEKGKDVELRCDPISGHTALYWYRQSLGQGLEFLIYFQGNSAPDKSGLPSDRFSAERTGGSVSTLTIQRTQQEDSAVYLCASSLRGGGQGPTYEQYFGPGTRLTVT.

V is TRBV18 and J is TRBJ2-2, with D perhaps TRBD1 (5 bases). From germline, CDR1 is KGHSH and CDR2 LQKENI. The ends were cut back, 4 bases at V and 6 bases at J, with 12 bases in the middle. The CDR3 sequence is 14 residues long. CDR3 amino acids: CASSREDRPGELFF. The CDR3 nucleotides are TGTGCCAGCTCACGCGAAGACAGACCCGGGGAGCTGTTTTTT.

The CDR3 DNA follows: TGTGCCAGCAGTGAACCTCGTCGGTCTAACTATGGCTACACCTTC. The encoded protein is CASSEPRRSNYGYTF. This rearrangement joins TRBV6-1 to TRBJ1-2; D call uncertain. Germline V lookup: CDR1 MNHNS, CDR2 SASEGT. This CDR3 spans 15 amino acids. Trimming removed 2 bases at V and 0 bases at J, with 10 bases between.